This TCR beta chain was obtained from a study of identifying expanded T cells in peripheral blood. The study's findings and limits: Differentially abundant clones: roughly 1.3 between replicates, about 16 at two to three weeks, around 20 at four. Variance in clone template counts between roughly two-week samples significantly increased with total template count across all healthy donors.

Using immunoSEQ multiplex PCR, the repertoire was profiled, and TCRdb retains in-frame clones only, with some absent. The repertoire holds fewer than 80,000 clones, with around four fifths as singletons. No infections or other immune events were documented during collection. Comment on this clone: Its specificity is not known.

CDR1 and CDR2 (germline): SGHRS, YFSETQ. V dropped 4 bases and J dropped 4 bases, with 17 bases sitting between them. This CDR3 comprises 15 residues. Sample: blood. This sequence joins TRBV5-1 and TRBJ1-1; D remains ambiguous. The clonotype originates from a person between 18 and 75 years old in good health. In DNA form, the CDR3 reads TGCGCCAGCAGCCCCGCCCAACCCCGGACCACTGAAGCTTTCTTT. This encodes CASSPAQPRTTEAFF.